Following are 25 T cell receptor beta chains from one sample sequenced in a study of beta chain features in type 1 diabetes. cDNA synthesis used the whole RNA isolate, giving expressed TCRB sequences. The assay was immunoSEQ multiplex PCR, and TCRdb's table has in-frame clones only and misses some. The sample lists some 100,000 clones; approximately 37% were seen once. Sequencing was carried out using stem cell memory CD4+ T cells from blood. The source of these receptors is a woman aged 18-35 years in good health.

This clone was seen more than once but under ten times. This rearrangement joins TRBV7-3 to TRBJ2-6; 8 nucleotides line up with TRBD1. The germline V gene encodes CDR1 SGHTA and CDR2 FQGTGA. Trimming cost V 6 bases and J 4 bases; bases outside gene matches: 5. This CDR3 has 15 residues. The CDR3 region has the DNA TGTGCCAGCAGACGACAGGGGTCCGGGGCCAACGTCCTGACTTTC. It translates to CASRRQGSGANVLTF.

The chain employs TRBV5-1 and TRBJ2-1, with 9 bases identical to TRBD2. The V and J ends lost 0 bases and 0 bases, in that order; junction bases with no gene match: 7. Germline CDR1 and CDR2: SGHRS and YFSETQ. The CDR3 runs to 18 residues. CDR3 region: CASSLGWTSAGSYNEQFF. CDR3 coding DNA: TGCGCCAGCAGCTTGGGTTGGACTAGCGCCGGCTCCTACAATGAGCAGTTCTTC.

This chain joins TRBV10-3 and TRBJ2-1; 8 nucleotides agree with TRBD2. Germline lookup yields CDR1 ENHRY and CDR2 SYGVKD. The CDR3 contains 17 residues. J was trimmed by 8 bases and V by 0 bases; bases with no gene match: 12. The CDR3: CAISESISGGPRDEQFF. CDR3 DNA: TGTGCCATCAGTGAGTCGATTTCGGGAGGGCCACGGGATGAGCAGTTCTTC.

J is TRBJ2-1 and V is TRBV5-1; D not resolved. The CDR3 sequence is 11 residues long. Germline values: CDR1 SGHRS, CDR2 YFSETQ. Trimming took 0 bases from V and 16 from J, leaving 11 bases between them. CDR3: CASSLAGLLFF. The CDR3 DNA follows: TGCGCCAGCAGCTTGGCAGGCCTCCTCTTCTTC.

The CDR3 is CASSIAQGFHEQYF. The CDR3 nucleotides are TGTGCCAGCAGCATTGCACAGGGCTTCCACGAGCAGTACTTC. The rearrangement links TRBV9 to TRBJ2-7; perhaps TRBD1 as D (6 bases). This CDR3 is 14 amino acids long. Germline assignment: CDR1 SGDLS and CDR2 YYNGEE. Trimming took 4 bases from V and 5 from J, leaving 16 bases between them.

Only a few counts were recorded for this clone. V usage is TRBV28 and J usage is TRBJ2-3; D unresolved. This CDR3 region has 16 residues. Germline values: CDR1 MDHEN, CDR2 SYDVKM. The V end lost 6 bases, the J end lost 0 bases, and 16 bases lay between the germline ends. The CDR3 bases are TGTGCCAGCAGCCCCACCTGGCAATCTAGCACAGATACGCAGTATTTT. Translation: CASSPTWQSSTDTQYF.

The DNA of the CDR3 is TGTGCCAGCAGCTTATTGTCAGGGGGGAGCAATCAGCCCCAGCATTTT. Its protein is CASSLLSGGSNQPQHF. The V gene is TRBV7-6, the J gene TRBJ1-5; 7 positions match TRBD1. Trimming took 2 bases from V and 1 from J; bases not matched to a gene: 5. The CDR3 has 16 amino acids. Germline lookup yields CDR1 SGHVS and CDR2 FNYEAQ.

The gene calls are TRBV27 and TRBJ2-7, with 8 bases aligning to TRBD1. The V gene's germline CDR1 is MNHEY and CDR2 SMNVEV (reference sequence). The V segment lost 6 bases and the J segment 2 bases; nucleotides outside the gene matches: 6. The CDR3 runs 14 residues. The CDR3 DNA follows: TGTGCCAGCAGGAGGACAGGGAGTACCTACGAGCAGTACTTC. Translating it yields CASRRTGSTYEQYF.

This clone has only one observation. This CDR3 is CASLGQLTNYGYTF. The CDR3 DNA follows: TGTGCCAGTTTAGGACAGTTGACTAACTATGGCTACACCTTC. The J gene is TRBJ1-2, the V gene TRBV6-1; a weak D match, TRBD1 (6 bases). Germline CDR1 MNHNS, CDR2 SASEGT. With 9 bases removed from V and 0 bases from J, the gap between germline ends came to 14 bases. This CDR3 is 14 amino acids long.

The table lists this clone with a few counts. This sequence joins TRBV6-6 and TRBJ1-2; 9 positions agree with TRBD1. This CDR3 region has 16 residues. Per germline, CDR1 MNHNY and CDR2 SVGAGI (reference sequence). V shed 2 bases, J shed 4 bases, and the junction held 8 bases outside the gene matches. CDR3 nucleotides: TGTGCCAGCAGTTACCCCGCTAGGGACAGGGCCTATGGCTACACCTTC. This translates into CASSYPARDRAYGYTF.

This clone was seen more than once but under ten times. The V and J genes are TRBV4-1 and TRBJ2-4; 9 bases are shared with TRBD2. V shed 0 bases, J shed 3 bases, and the junction held 9 bases outside the gene matches. Germline V gives CDR1 MGHRA, CDR2 YSYEKL. The CDR3 runs 18 residues. The CDR3 coding sequence is TGCGCCAGCAGCCAAGAGGCGCGGGAGGGCCGGGACAAAAACATTCAGTACTTC. Translated: CASSQEAREGRDKNIQYF.

This clone was picked up a small number of times. The chain combines TRBV25-1 with TRBJ2-1; 9 positions agree with TRBD2. With V trimmed by 1 base and J by 6 bases, 7 bases remained unmatched. Germline V lookup: CDR1 MGHDK, CDR2 SYGVNS. The CDR3 covers 16 residues. Written as DNA, the CDR3 is TGTGCCAGCAGTGAATTTCGGACTAGCGTGAGCAATGAGCAGTTCTTC. It codes for CASSEFRTSVSNEQFF. The variable domain in full, with the rest retrieved from reference TRBV25-1 and TRBJ2-1, is EADIYQTPRYLVIGTGKKITLECSQTMGHDKMYWYQQDPGMELHLIHYSYGVNSTEKGDLSSESTVSRIRTEHFPLTLESARPSHTSQYLCASSEFRTSVSNEQFFGPGTRLTVL.

This chain joins TRBV5-1 and TRBJ2-1, with 16 bases identical to TRBD2. CDR1 and CDR2 from the germline V gene are SGHRS and YFSETQ. With V trimmed by 4 bases and J by 7 bases, 8 bases remained unmatched. The CDR3 length is 17 residues. The CDR3 sequence: CASSIGTSGRASNEQFF. Here the CDR3 DNA reads TGCGCCAGCAGCATCGGGACTAGCGGGAGGGCCAGTAATGAGCAGTTCTTC.

This chain joins TRBV28 and TRBJ2-1; 7 bases match TRBD2. Germline assignment: CDR1 MDHEN and CDR2 SYDVKM. The CDR3 runs to 15 residues. The J segment lost 4 bases and the V segment lost 5 bases, leaving 8 bases of the junction unmatched. The CDR3 DNA sequence: TGTGCCAGCAGTCCGACTAGCACGCATTACAATGAGCAGTTCTTC. Amino acid sequence: CASSPTSTHYNEQFF.

This clone has just a few counts. The chain couples TRBV11-2 to TRBJ2-7; D remains unclear. The CDR3 loop spans 12 amino acids. Germline CDR1 reads SGHAT; CDR2 reads FQNNGV. Trimming left V 1 base short and J 6 bases short, with 7 bases between. The CDR3 sequence is CASSLVLREQYF. Written as DNA, the CDR3 is TGTGCCAGCAGCTTAGTCCTGCGCGAGCAGTACTTC.

V is TRBV30 and J is TRBJ2-3; 8 positions match TRBD2. The CDR3 totals 13 residues. Germline V gene data show CDR1 as GTSNPN and CDR2 as SVGIG (reference sequence). V dropped 4 bases and J dropped 4; count of bases not matched to a gene: 4. DNA for the CDR3: TGTGCCTGGAACCAGCGGGAGTCAGATACGCAGTATTTT. Residues: CAWNQRESDTQYF.

The chain couples TRBV6-5 to TRBJ2-7; D may be TRBD2 (6 bases). Germline V lookup: CDR1 MNHEY, CDR2 SVGAGI. Trimming pared 6 bases from V and 0 bases from J, leaving 12 bases between. This CDR3 region has 14 residues. The CDR3 sequence is CASSRESYSYEQYF. In DNA form, the CDR3 reads TGTGCCAGCAGCCGGGAGTCATACTCCTACGAGCAGTACTTC.

The chain recombines TRBV28 with TRBJ2-7, with a weak D call TRBD2 (5 bases). The CDR3 runs 15 residues. The germline gives CDR1 MDHEN, CDR2 SYDVKM. Between the trimmed V and J ends, which lost 7 bases and 0 bases, there was a span of 16 bases. CDR3 sequence reads: CASTTAAGDSYEQYF. The CDR3 nucleotides read TGTGCCAGCACGACTGCTGCCGGGGACTCCTACGAGCAGTACTTC.

This clone was observed a handful of times. This chain uses TRBV18 with TRBJ1-2; D might be TRBD1 (6 bases). Between the trimmed V and J ends, which lost 3 bases and 2 bases, there was a span of 16 bases. CDR1 KGHSH and CDR2 LQKENI come from the germline V gene. This CDR3 region has 16 residues. Here the CDR3 reads CASSPRGTSTNYGYTF. The CDR3 nucleotides read TGTGCCAGCTCACCGAGGGGGACCTCGACCAACTATGGCTACACCTTC.

This clone showed up just a few times. V is TRBV27 and J is TRBJ2-2, with a tentative D call TRBD2 (6 bases). Germline V gene data show CDR1 as MNHEY and CDR2 as SMNVEV (reference sequence). This CDR3 has 14 residues. Trimming left V 8 bases short and J 4 bases short, with 14 bases between. CDR3 nucleotide sequence: TGTGCCAGCGGACGGGAGTTTAGCACCGGGGAGCTGTTTTTT. The encoded protein is CASGREFSTGELFF.

The chain links TRBV5-1 to TRBJ2-7, with 13 bases aligning to TRBD2. The CDR3 loop spans 15 amino acids. The ends lost 4 bases at V and 4 bases at J; junction bases unmatched: 5. Germline V gene sequence: CDR1 SGHRS, CDR2 YFSETQ. The CDR3 DNA sequence: TGCGCCAGCAGCGGACTAGCGGGAGTCGGTTACGAGCAGTACTTC. It translates to CASSGLAGVGYEQYF.

J is TRBJ1-2 and V is TRBV7-8, with D unresolved. V lost 0 bases and J 8 bases, leaving 16 bases between the germline ends. This CDR3 is built from 15 residues. Germline V gene data show CDR1 as SGHVS and CDR2 as FQNEAQ. The CDR3 loop reads CASSLARLQSGGYTF. The CDR3, as DNA: TGTGCCAGCAGCTTAGCGCGGTTGCAGAGCGGGGGCTACACCTTC.

This clone was counted a few times. The chain uses TRBV18 and TRBJ1-1, with TRBD1 matching 7 bases. The ends lost 2 bases at V and 7 bases at J; junction bases unmatched: 7. Germline CDR1 reads KGHSH; CDR2 reads LQKENI. This CDR3 region has 14 residues. The CDR3 region is CASSPNPGQSEAFF. The CDR3 DNA reads as TGTGCCAGCTCACCAAATCCGGGACAGAGTGAAGCTTTCTTT.

This clone was found a few times. The same CDR3 can be traced to other DNA sequences in this sample. The V call is TRBV7-2, the J call TRBJ2-7; TRBD1 might be the D (6 bases). Germline values: CDR1 SGHTA, CDR2 FQGNSA. V lost 3 bases and J 2 bases, leaving 8 bases between the germline ends. This CDR3 comprises 13 residues. This CDR3 is CASSLGAPYEQYF. The CDR3 DNA reads as TGTGCCAGCAGCTTGGGGGCCCCCTACGAGCAGTACTTC.

The CDR3 loop reads CASRGRQGFMNTEAFF. DNA for the CDR3: TGTGCCAGCAGGGGAAGACAGGGATTCATGAACACTGAAGCTTTCTTT. V gene TRBV28 combines with J gene TRBJ1-1, with TRBD1 matching 7 bases. The length of the CDR3 is 16 residues. The J segment lost 0 bases and the V segment lost 6 bases, leaving 10 bases of the junction unmatched. The V gene's germline CDR1 is MDHEN and CDR2 SYDVKM.